These 6 T cell receptor beta chains came from one sample sequenced in a study of T cells in Graves' hyperthyroidism and ophthalmopathy. The source material, RNA transcripts, was used to amplify TCR beta CDR3 regions. HTBI primers were used for first-round RT-PCR of the TCR CDR3. One entry per CDR3 protein, called by TCRdb with MiXCR from the multiplex PCR reads. The sample holds hundreds of thousands of distinct CDR3 sequences, approximately 24% seen once. Specimen: blood. These TCRs come from a woman between 35 and 50 years old with Graves' ophthalmopathy.

This clonotype has ten or more counts. The chain has TRBV12-3 or TRBV12-4 and TRBJ1-1, with D unresolved. The CDR3 loop spans 12 amino acids. Trimming removed 7 bases from V and 1 base from J, with 7 bases in between. The CDR3 coding sequence is TGTGCCAGCATATGGGGGAACACTGAAGCTTTCTTT. Residues: CASIWGNTEAFF.

This clonotype was seen repeatedly, ten times or more. The chain links TRBV12-3 or TRBV12-4 to TRBJ2-7, with TRBD2 identical over 13 bases. The CDR3 is 17 amino acids. V was pared by 5 bases and J by 2 bases, with 9 bases of the junction left unmatched. As DNA, the CDR3 is TGTGCCAGCAGTCTTCGACTAGCGGGAGGACCAGCCTACGAGCAGTACTTC. Encoded protein: CASSLRLAGGPAYEQYF.

This clonotype has a count of ten or more. V usage is TRBV20-1 and J usage is TRBJ1-1; D ambiguous. The CDR3 totals 10 residues. CDR1 is DFQATT and CDR2 is SNEGSKA in the germline V gene (reference sequence). Trimming shortened V by 3 bases and J by 4 bases, and 3 bases separated the two germline ends. The CDR3 coding sequence is TGCAGTGCTAGGTTCACTGAAGCTTTCTTT. Translated: CSARFTEAFF.

This clonotype is categorized as medium-sized. This chain connects TRBV28 to TRBJ1-5; 7 nucleotides align to TRBD1. Germline V gene data show CDR1 as MDHEN and CDR2 as SYDVKM. The CDR3 runs to 15 residues. The ends lost 7 bases at V and 6 bases at J; junction bases unmatched: 12. CDR3: CASNTDRDSGQPQHF. CDR3 coding DNA: TGTGCCAGCAATACCGACAGGGACTCAGGTCAGCCCCAGCATTTT.

J is TRBJ2-7 and V is TRBV28; 9 bases are a match to TRBD1. With 7 bases clipped from V and 9 bases from J, the junction kept 7 bases outside the gene matches. The germline V gene has CDR1 MDHEN and CDR2 SYDVKM. The CDR3 has 12 amino acids. CDR3 amino acids: CASTPGQGGQYF. In DNA, the CDR3 is TGTGCCAGCACACCGGGACAGGGAGGGCAGTACTTC.

This clonotype was observed many times. The rearrangement links TRBV28 to TRBJ2-7, with 8 bases matching TRBD2. The V segment lost 2 bases and the J segment 0 bases; nucleotides outside the gene matches: 9. Germline CDR1 MDHEN, CDR2 SYDVKM. The CDR3 spans 17 residues. The chain's CDR3 is CASSLRLAGPSSYEQYF. In DNA form, the CDR3 reads TGTGCCAGCAGTTTAAGGTTAGCGGGACCGAGCTCCTACGAGCAGTACTTC.